Following are 10 T cell receptor beta chains from one sample sequenced in a study of blood T cell repertoires in COVID-19. Sequencing used immunoSEQ multiplex PCR; TCRdb keeps in-frame clones, though not all of them. In the table there are roughly 230,000 clones, about 85% of which are singletons. The sequenced material came from PBMCs or T cells enriched from blood (not recorded which). The receptors here all came from a woman aged 45-65 years who had been exposed to COVID-19.

The genes are TRBV9 and TRBJ2-7, with 9 bases lining up with TRBD2. The CDR3 sequence is 16 residues long. V lost 4 bases and J lost 5; bases outside the gene matches: 13. Germline V lookup: CDR1 SGDLS, CDR2 YYNGEE. CDR3 bases: TGTGCCAGCAGCCCTAGAACTGCGGGGGGGCAGAACGAGCAGTACTTC. It translates to CASSPRTAGGQNEQYF.

The V call is TRBV13, the J call TRBJ2-3; 7 positions match TRBD1. The CDR3 spans 13 residues. Germline V gene lookup returns CDR1 PRHDT and CDR2 FYEKMQ (reference sequence). V dropped 6 bases and J dropped 5; count of bases not matched to a gene: 5. The CDR3 is CASRGTVGDTQYF. The DNA for the CDR3 is TGTGCCAGCAGGGGGACAGTCGGAGATACGCAGTATTTT.

The chain carries TRBV4-3 and TRBJ2-7; D is unresolved. Trimming removed 1 base from V and 4 bases from J, with 14 bases in between. Germline V lookup: CDR1 LGHNA, CDR2 YSLEER. CDR3 length: 15 residues. The CDR3 DNA follows: TGCGCCAGCAGCCAAGGGGTCTCAGAGCGTTACGAGCAGTACTTC. The encoded protein is CASSQGVSERYEQYF.

Here the CDR3 reads CASSLVGGSYNEQFF. CDR3 DNA sequence: TGCGCCAGCAGCTTGGTTGGGGGGTCCTACAATGAGCAGTTCTTC. The rearrangement joins TRBV5-1 to TRBJ2-1; a weak D match, TRBD2 (6 bases). CDR3 length equals 15 residues. Germline values: CDR1 SGHRS, CDR2 YFSETQ. V lost 0 bases to trimming and J lost 1 base, with 8 bases between them. Together with reference TRBV5-1 and TRBJ2-1, the CDR3 gives the full variable domain: KAGVTQTPRYLIKTRGQQVTLSCSPISGHRSVSWYQQTPGQGLQFLFEYFSETQRNKGNFPGRFSGRQFSNSRSEMNVSTLELGDSALYLCASSLVGGSYNEQFFGPGTRLTVL.

The V and J genes are TRBV28 and TRBJ1-1; a possible D gene is TRBD1 (5 bases). The CDR3 sequence is 15 residues long. V lost 4 bases and J lost 3, with 15 bases in between. Germline assignment: CDR1 MDHEN and CDR2 SYDVKM. CDR3 in amino acids: CASSSPGGADTEAFF. DNA for the CDR3: TGTGCCAGCAGTTCCCCAGGCGGGGCGGACACTGAAGCTTTCTTT.

V is TRBV10-2 and J is TRBJ2-6, with 9 bases matching TRBD2. J was trimmed by 5 bases and V by 3 bases; bases with no gene match: 14. The V gene's germline CDR1 is WSHSY and CDR2 SAAADI. The CDR3 runs to 19 residues. The DNA of the CDR3 is TGCGCCAGCAGTGATGTGGGGGGAGCTAGCGGGGTTAGGGCCAACGTCCTGACTTTC. It codes for CASSDVGGASGVRANVLTF.

CDR3 loop: CASSRRVTGGQDTQYF. DNA of the CDR3: TGTGCCAGCAGCCGTAGAGTGACAGGGGGCCAAGATACGCAGTATTTT. J is TRBJ2-3 and V is TRBV11-2; 10 nucleotides align to TRBD1. There are 16 residues in the CDR3. Trimming took 5 bases from V and 5 from J; bases not matched to a gene: 10. The V gene's germline CDR1 is SGHAT and CDR2 FQNNGV.

In its sample, this clone was seen a few times. This chain links TRBV7-8 with TRBJ1-1; 10 bases agree with TRBD1. CDR3 size: 14 residues. Germline V gene sequence: CDR1 SGHVS, CDR2 FQNEAQ. Trimming removed 4 bases from V and 3 bases from J; junction bases left unmatched: 2. The CDR3 bases are TGTGCCAGCAGCTCCGGGACAGGGGACACTGAAGCTTTCTTT. As protein: CASSSGTGDTEAFF.

V and J are TRBV6-5 and TRBJ1-5; the D gene is possibly TRBD1 (5 bases). Trimming took 9 bases from V and 2 from J, leaving 17 bases between them. The CDR3 length is 15 residues. CDR1 is MNHEY and CDR2 is SVGAGI in the germline V gene. The CDR3 loop reads CASAGGVRGNQPQHF. The CDR3 DNA reads TGTGCCAGTGCCGGTGGGGTCAGGGGCAATCAGCCCCAGCATTTT.

The CDR3: CASSVGQGREKLFF. CDR3 sequence (DNA): TGTGCCAGCAGCGTGGGACAGGGAAGGGAAAAACTGTTTTTT. V gene TRBV9 combines with J gene TRBJ1-4, with TRBD1 identical over 9 bases. Germline CDR1 reads SGDLS; CDR2 reads YYNGEE. Trimming took 2 bases from V and 8 from J; bases not matched to a gene: 4. This CDR3 comprises 14 residues.